Listed below are T cell receptor beta chains from one sample, sequenced in a study of beta chain features in type 1 diabetes. The method was immunoSEQ multiplex PCR; TCRdb's version includes in-frame clones alone and lacks a portion of them. The table records about 620,000 clones, around 16% of them present only once. Sequenced material: naive CD4+ T cells from blood. These TCRs come from a man younger than 35 in good health. CDR3s include the opening cysteine and the closing phenylalanine or tryptophan. The D gene is left open where the match is weak. The listing skips clone size in some rows; elsewhere it reads once, few, many or a size class.

J gene,clone size,V gene,D gene,CDR3 protein,CDR3 DNA
TRBJ2-7,few,TRBV2,TRBD2,CASSPHLAGIEQYF,TGTGCCAGCAGTCCCCACTTAGCGGGGATCGAGCAGTACTTC
TRBJ2-4,.,TRBV4-2,TRBD1,CASSQDPPQGAKNIQYF,TGTGCCAGCAGCCAAGACCCCCCACAGGGGGCCAAAAACATTCAGTACTTC
TRBJ1-2,few,TRBV13,TRBD1,CASSLGTGLNYGYTF,TGTGCCAGCAGCCTGGGGACAGGACTTAACTATGGCTACACCTTC
TRBJ1-2,.,TRBV29-1,TRBD1,CSVATRQGSSGYTF,TGCAGCGTTGCTACTAGACAGGGTTCTAGTGGCTACACCTTC
TRBJ1-5,.,TRBV5-1,.,CASSPEGSNQPQHF,TGCGCCAGCAGCCCAGAGGGGAGCAATCAGCCCCAGCATTTT
TRBJ2-4,few,TRBV5-4,.,CASSLDRIREAKNIQYF,TGTGCCAGCAGCTTGGACAGGATAAGGGAAGCCAAAAACATTCAGTACTTC
TRBJ2-3,few,TRBV19,.,CASSPRTLTDTQYF,TGTGCCAGTAGTCCCCGGACATTGACAGATACGCAGTATTTT
TRBJ1-4,.,TRBV4-3,.,CASSQDWKARSEKLFF,TGCGCCAGCAGCCAAGATTGGAAGGCCAGGAGTGAAAAACTGTTTTTT
TRBJ2-7,.,TRBV19,.,CASSIGTGSLSPYEQYF,TGTGCCAGTAGTATAGGCACGGGTTCTCTCAGCCCCTACGAGCAGTACTTC
TRBJ2-3,few,TRBV5-1,.,CASSLDTGPDTQYF,TGCGCCAGCAGCTTGGATACAGGGCCAGATACGCAGTATTTT
TRBJ2-1,.,TRBV2,.,CASSSALGLAFF,TGTGCCAGCAGCAGTGCTCTTGGACTGGCGTTCTTC
TRBJ1-2,few,TRBV4-3,.,CASSQDTRGNYGYTF,TGCGCCAGCAGCCAAGATACTAGGGGTAACTATGGCTACACCTTC
TRBJ1-1,.,TRBV19,.,CASSIRNLRMNTEAFF,TGTGCCAGTAGTATTCGGAATTTGCGGATGAACACTGAAGCTTTCTTT
TRBJ2-7,few,TRBV7-2,.,CASSLALRGGEQYF,TGTGCCAGCAGCTTAGCTCTCAGGGGTGGTGAGCAGTACTTC
TRBJ2-7,few,TRBV9,TRBD2,CASSRTSGASYEQYF,TGTGCCAGCAGCAGAACTAGCGGGGCCTCCTACGAGCAGTACTTC
TRBJ2-7,.,TRBV7-3,.,CASSCEAQGEYEQYF,TGTGCCAGCAGCTGTGAGGCACAGGGTGAATACGAGCAGTACTTC